Following are 21 T cell receptor beta chains from one sample sequenced in a study of shared clonotypes between healthy human individuals. Produced via immunoSEQ multiplex PCR; TCRdb's table is partial and in-frame only. The sample records a few million clones, 90% to 95% being singletons. The specimen sequenced was naive CD4+ T cells from PBMCs. Subset described: CD45RA+ positively selected. The receptor set was obtained from a man aged 18 to 35 in good health. Some clones in this sample may be carry-over from other donors' samples.

The chain has TRBV12-5 and TRBJ2-3, with TRBD2 as a possible D gene (5 bases). This CDR3 spans 17 amino acids. The germline CDR1 and CDR2 sequences are LGHNT and FRNRAP. Trimming took 5 bases from V and 1 from J, leaving 19 bases between them. The CDR3 DNA reads TGTGCTAGTGGTCCCCTGGCGGGCTTTAAAGGCACAGATACGCAGTATTTT. Its protein product is CASGPLAGFKGTDTQYF.

This clone appeared once. This rearrangement joins TRBV11-3 to TRBJ2-1; weak D call: TRBD1 (7 bases). V was cut by 5 bases and J by 12 bases, with 20 bases left in between. The CDR3 totals 14 residues. Germline CDR1 reads SGHNT; CDR2 reads YENEEA. CDR3 loop: CASSQGGQTPMQFF. The CDR3 DNA is TGTGCCAGCAGCCAGGGGGGTCAGACCCCCATGCAGTTCTTC.

V is TRBV19 and J is TRBJ2-2; D not certain. The CDR3 is 15 amino acids. The V and J ends lost 5 bases and 1 base respectively, with 11 bases between them. Germline V gene lookup returns CDR1 LNHDA and CDR2 SQIVND (reference sequence). CDR3 nucleotide sequence: TGTGCCAGTAGTTTTCAACGGAGGAACACCGGGGAGCTGTTTTTT. The encoded protein is CASSFQRRNTGELFF. The whole variable domain, filled in from reference TRBV19 and TRBJ2-2, reads DGGITQSPKYLFRKEGQNVTLSCEQNLNHDAMYWYRQDPGQGLRLIYYSQIVNDFQKGDIAEGYSVSREKKESFPLTVTSAQKNPTAFYLCASSFQRRNTGELFFGEGSRLTVL.

V gene TRBV5-1 combines with J gene TRBJ2-1; TRBD2 might be the D (5 bases). V was shortened by 2 bases and J by 9 bases, with 12 bases between the two germline ends. This CDR3 region has 13 residues. Germline V CDR1 and CDR2: SGHRS, YFSETQ. The CDR3 DNA follows: TGCGCCAGCAGCTTTCTGGAGCGGACTGAGCAGTTCTTC. Translating it yields CASSFLERTEQFF.

The V call is TRBV15, the J call TRBJ2-2; weak D call: TRBD2 (6 bases). The CDR3 spans 15 residues. Trimming shortened V by 5 bases and J by 6 bases, and 16 bases separated the two germline ends. Germline V lookup: CDR1 LNHNV, CDR2 YYDKDF (reference sequence). Here the CDR3 reads CATSGGPGRPGELFF. CDR3 DNA sequence: TGTGCCACCAGCGGAGGACCCGGGAGACCCGGGGAGCTGTTTTTT. Using reference TRBV15 and TRBJ2-2 for the parts outside the CDR3, the full variable domain is DAMVIQNPRYQVTQFGKPVTLSCSQTLNHNVMYWYQQKSSQAPKLLFHYYDKDFNNEADTPDNFQSRRPNTSFCFLDIRSPGLGDTAMYLCATSGGPGRPGELFFGEGSRLTVL.

Only one count was recorded for this clone. The chain links TRBV18 to TRBJ1-3, with TRBD1 matching 7 bases. Germline trimming cut 2 bases from V and 2 bases from J; bases unmatched to any gene: 6. The CDR3 is 16 amino acids. Germline CDR1 is KGHSH and CDR2 is LQKENI. The CDR3 DNA follows: TGTGCCAGCTCACCATCTCCAACAGGGGCTGGAAACACCATATATTTT. Translating it yields CASSPSPTGAGNTIYF. Full variable domain (missing parts from reference TRBV18 and TRBJ1-3): NAGVMQNPRHLVRRRGQEARLRCSPMKGHSHVYWYRQLPEEGLKFMVYLQKENIIDESGMPKERFSAEFPKEGPSILRIQQVVRGDSAAYFCASSPSPTGAGNTIYFGEGSWLTVV.

The CDR3 loop reads CATSTQGNTEAFF. For the CDR3, the DNA is TGTGCCACCTCGACGCAGGGGAACACTGAAGCTTTCTTT. This chain connects TRBV2 to TRBJ1-1; TRBD1 is a possible D gene (5 bases). The CDR3 runs 13 residues. V was shortened by 10 bases and J by 1 base, with 13 bases between the two germline ends. Germline V gene data show CDR1 as SNHLY and CDR2 as FYNNEI.

The J gene is TRBJ1-1, the V gene TRBV29-1; 7 nucleotides match TRBD1. Trimming removed 3 bases from V and 10 bases from J; junction bases left unmatched: 14. CDR1 and CDR2 from the germline V gene are SQVTM and ANQGSEA. The CDR3 extends over 14 amino acids. The CDR3 region is CSVEVVAGGMRAFF. As DNA, the CDR3 is TGCAGCGTTGAGGTGGTGGCAGGGGGGATGAGAGCTTTCTTT.

The rearrangement links TRBV11-3 to TRBJ2-3; the D gene could be TRBD1 or TRBD2 (7 bases each). Germline values: CDR1 SGHNT, CDR2 YENEEA. V lost 5 bases and J 3 bases, leaving 12 bases between the germline ends. The CDR3 extends over 14 amino acids. The CDR3 bases are TGTGCCAGCAGCCCAGGGGGGGTAACAGATACGCAGTATTTT. Protein sequence: CASSPGGVTDTQYF.

This clone was observed once. At the DNA level, this CDR3 is encoded by other sequences in the same sample as well. The V gene is TRBV5-1, the J gene TRBJ2-3; D is possibly TRBD1 (6 bases). Germline CDR1 reads SGHRS; CDR2 reads YFSETQ. With 3 bases removed from V and 2 bases from J, the gap between germline ends came to 10 bases. The CDR3 contains 14 residues. The CDR3, as DNA: TGCGCCAGCAGCTCCGGACAGTTCACAGATACGCAGTATTTT. Translation gives CASSSGQFTDTQYF.

V gene TRBV7-2 combines with J gene TRBJ2-7, with 8 bases that match TRBD1. The CDR3 runs to 15 residues. The V gene end was trimmed by 0 bases and the J gene end by 2 bases; junction bases not matched to a gene: 3. Per germline, CDR1 SGHTA and CDR2 FQGNSA. CDR3 protein: CASSLAGTGPYEQYF. The CDR3 DNA sequence: TGTGCCAGCAGCTTAGCCGGGACAGGTCCCTACGAGCAGTACTTC.

V gene TRBV29-1 combines with J gene TRBJ2-1; the D gene is possibly TRBD2 (5 bases). The CDR3 totals 11 residues. Germline values: CDR1 SQVTM, CDR2 ANQGSEA. With 7 bases removed from V and 9 bases from J, the gap between germline ends came to 13 bases. CDR3 region: CSGNRAGEQFF. The CDR3 bases are TGCAGCGGGAATAGGGCGGGTGAGCAGTTCTTC.

This clone was found once. This chain connects TRBV28 to TRBJ2-2; D might be TRBD1 (7 bases). There are 15 residues in the CDR3. V was cut by 11 bases and J by 0 bases, with 16 bases left in between. From germline, CDR1 is MDHEN and CDR2 SYDVKM. In DNA, the CDR3 is TGTGCCTCCAAAGGGGGCGGGACGAACACCGGGGAGCTGTTTTTT. Its translation is CASKGGGTNTGELFF.

CDR3 DNA: TGTGCCAGCAGCCAAGAGGGTGGGACTAGCGGGAATGAGCAGTTCTTC. It encodes CASSQEGGTSGNEQFF. This chain links TRBV4-2 with TRBJ2-1, with 12 bases aligning to TRBD2. The CDR3 length is 16 residues. V gave up 0 bases and J gave up 7 bases; unmatched junction bases: 4. Germline lookup yields CDR1 LGHNA and CDR2 YNFKEQ.

The V gene is TRBV5-1, the J gene TRBJ2-4; TRBD2 matches at 9 bases. Germline V gene data show CDR1 as SGHRS and CDR2 as YFSETQ. This CDR3 contains 19 residues. Unmatched junction bases numbered 18, after V lost 7 bases and J lost 1 base. The CDR3 DNA is TGCGCCAGCCGCCCCGGGTGGCGGGAGGGCCTAAAGGCCAAAAACATTCAGTACTTC. As protein: CASRPGWREGLKAKNIQYF.

The V call is TRBV5-8, the J call TRBJ2-1; D not certain. V dropped 0 bases and J dropped 5 bases, with 12 bases sitting between them. The germline CDR1 and CDR2 sequences are SGHTS and YDEGEE. The CDR3 has 15 amino acids. The CDR3 DNA reads TGTGCCAGCAGCTTGGGATTGTCTGTGAACAATGAGCAGTTCTTC. Translated: CASSLGLSVNNEQFF.

This chain joins TRBV29-1 and TRBJ2-4; possible D gene TRBD1, 5 bases. The CDR3 is 11 amino acids. V was shortened by 4 bases and J by 8 bases, with 9 bases between the two germline ends. Germline V gene sequence: CDR1 SQVTM, CDR2 ANQGSEA. CDR3 DNA sequence: TGCAGCGTTGGCAGGGCAGACATTCAGTACTTC. Protein sequence: CSVGRADIQYF.

The genes are TRBV28 and TRBJ2-6, with D perhaps being TRBD1 or TRBD2 (5 bases each). The CDR3 consists of 16 residues. Germline V gene lookup returns CDR1 MDHEN and CDR2 SYDVKM. With 5 bases removed from V and 0 bases from J, the gap between germline ends came to 11 bases. The CDR3 nucleotides read TGTGCCAGCAGTCTGGGGGTCCTCTCTGGGGCCAACGTCCTGACTTTC. It codes for CASSLGVLSGANVLTF.

The V gene is TRBV5-1, the J gene TRBJ1-5; possible D gene TRBD1, 5 bases. The CDR3 runs to 15 residues. Germline V lookup: CDR1 SGHRS, CDR2 YFSETQ. Trimming shortened V by 0 bases and J by 5 bases, and 12 bases separated the two germline ends. CDR3 region: CASSLGVREDQPQHF. The CDR3 DNA follows: TGCGCCAGCAGCTTGGGGGTCAGGGAGGATCAGCCCCAGCATTTT.

CDR3 loop: CASRKRTNTEAFF. CDR3 DNA sequence: TGTGCCAGCAGAAAGAGAACGAACACTGAAGCTTTCTTT. V is TRBV28 and J is TRBJ1-1; D gene uncertain. Germline CDR1 reads MDHEN; CDR2 reads SYDVKM. This CDR3 has 13 amino acids. Trimming took off 6 bases at V and 1 base at J, with 9 bases between the two ends.

This sequence joins TRBV9 and TRBJ2-2, with D tentatively TRBD2 (5 bases). CDR3 length: 14 residues. Germline V gene data show CDR1 as SGDLS and CDR2 as YYNGEE. Trimming took 4 bases from V and 7 from J, leaving 14 bases between them. The CDR3 is CASSLRPRGGELFF. The CDR3 coding sequence is TGTGCCAGCAGCCTCAGACCCCGGGGCGGGGAGCTGTTTTTT.